This record looks at one TCR beta chain sequence and its context. Its target is unknown. The data stem from a study of shared clonotypes between healthy human individuals. Study summary: For every donor, three CD4 naive, three CD4 memory, two CD8 naive and one CD8 memory plates were used. The study's findings and limits: Naive subsets tended to show greater estimated richness than memory subsets. When naive CD4 clonotypes were compared across a few donors, around 5% were shared.

This CDR3 has 13 residues. Germline CDR1 MDHEN, CDR2 SYDVKM. V was shortened by 8 bases and J by 3 bases, with 12 bases between the two germline ends. In the source study's methods: As immunoSEQ supplied junction-only sequences (without quality scores), filtering differed. Clones were read by immunoSEQ multiplex PCR, and TCRdb kept only the in-frame ones, dropping some. V and J calls and clone size are those listed in that table; D and trimming were worked out from the DNA. The top ten clones hold roughly 0.39% of a sample with roughly 2,500,000 clones, under 95% of them seen once. The chain carries TRBV28 and TRBJ2-3; D gene uncertain. This receptor was taken from a man between 18 and 29 years old in good health. Some clones in this sample may be carry-over from other donors' samples. Source material: naive CD4+ T cells from PBMCs. Documented subset: CD45RA+ positively selected. DNA for the CDR3: TGTGCCAGCGTCTCCACCAAAACAGATACGCAGTATTTT. This encodes CASVSTKTDTQYF.